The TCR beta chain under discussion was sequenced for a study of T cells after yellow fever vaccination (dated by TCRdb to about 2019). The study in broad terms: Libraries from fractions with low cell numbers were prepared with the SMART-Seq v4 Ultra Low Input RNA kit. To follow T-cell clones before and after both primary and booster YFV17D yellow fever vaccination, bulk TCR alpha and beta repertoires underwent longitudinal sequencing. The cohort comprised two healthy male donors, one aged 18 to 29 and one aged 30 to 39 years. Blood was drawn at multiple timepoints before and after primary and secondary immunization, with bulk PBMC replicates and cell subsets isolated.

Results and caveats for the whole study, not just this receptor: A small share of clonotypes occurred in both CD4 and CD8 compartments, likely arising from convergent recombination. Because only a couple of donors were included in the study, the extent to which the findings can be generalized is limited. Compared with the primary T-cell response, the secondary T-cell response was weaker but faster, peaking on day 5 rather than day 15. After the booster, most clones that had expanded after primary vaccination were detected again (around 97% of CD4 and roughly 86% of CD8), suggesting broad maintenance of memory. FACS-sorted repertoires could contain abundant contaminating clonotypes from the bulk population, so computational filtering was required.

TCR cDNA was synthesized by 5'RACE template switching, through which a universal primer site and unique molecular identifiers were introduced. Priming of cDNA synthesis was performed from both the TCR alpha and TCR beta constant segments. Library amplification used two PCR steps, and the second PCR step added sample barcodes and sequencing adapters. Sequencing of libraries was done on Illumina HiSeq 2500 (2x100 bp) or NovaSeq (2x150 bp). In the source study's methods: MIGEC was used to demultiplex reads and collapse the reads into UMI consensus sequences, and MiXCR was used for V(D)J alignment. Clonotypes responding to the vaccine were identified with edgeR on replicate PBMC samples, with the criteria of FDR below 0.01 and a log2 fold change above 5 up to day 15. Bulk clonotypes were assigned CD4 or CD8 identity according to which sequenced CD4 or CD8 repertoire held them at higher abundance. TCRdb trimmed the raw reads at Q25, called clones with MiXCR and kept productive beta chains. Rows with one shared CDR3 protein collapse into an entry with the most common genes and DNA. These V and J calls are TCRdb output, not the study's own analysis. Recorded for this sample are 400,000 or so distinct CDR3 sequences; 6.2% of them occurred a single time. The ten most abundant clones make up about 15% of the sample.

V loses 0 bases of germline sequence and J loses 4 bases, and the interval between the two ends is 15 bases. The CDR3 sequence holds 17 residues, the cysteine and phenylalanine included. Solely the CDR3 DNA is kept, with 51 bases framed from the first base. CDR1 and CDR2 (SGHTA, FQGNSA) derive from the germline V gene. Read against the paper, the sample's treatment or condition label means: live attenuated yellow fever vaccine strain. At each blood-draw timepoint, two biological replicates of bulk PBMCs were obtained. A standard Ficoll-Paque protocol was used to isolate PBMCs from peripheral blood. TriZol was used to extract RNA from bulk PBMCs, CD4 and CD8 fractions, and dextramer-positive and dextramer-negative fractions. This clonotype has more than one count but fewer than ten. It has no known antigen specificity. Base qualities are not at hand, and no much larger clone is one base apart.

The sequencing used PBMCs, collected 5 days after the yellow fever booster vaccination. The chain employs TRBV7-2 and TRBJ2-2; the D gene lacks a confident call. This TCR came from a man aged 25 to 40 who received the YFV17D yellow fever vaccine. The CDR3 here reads CASSLAGTGSFTGELFF. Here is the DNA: TGTGCCAGCAGCTTAGCGGGAACCGGGTCCTTCACCGGGGAGCTGTTTTTT.